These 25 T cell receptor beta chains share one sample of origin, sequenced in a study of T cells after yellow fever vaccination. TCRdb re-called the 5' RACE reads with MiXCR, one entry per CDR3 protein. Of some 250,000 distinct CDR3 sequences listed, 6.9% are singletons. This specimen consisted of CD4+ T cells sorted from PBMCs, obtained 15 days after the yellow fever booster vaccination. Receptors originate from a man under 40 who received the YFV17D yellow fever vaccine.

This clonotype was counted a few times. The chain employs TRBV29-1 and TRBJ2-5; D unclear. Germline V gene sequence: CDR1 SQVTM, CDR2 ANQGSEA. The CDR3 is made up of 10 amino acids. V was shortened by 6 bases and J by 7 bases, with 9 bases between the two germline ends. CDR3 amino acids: CSVGNPTQYF. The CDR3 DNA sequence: TGCAGCGTGGGGAATCCGACCCAGTACTTC.

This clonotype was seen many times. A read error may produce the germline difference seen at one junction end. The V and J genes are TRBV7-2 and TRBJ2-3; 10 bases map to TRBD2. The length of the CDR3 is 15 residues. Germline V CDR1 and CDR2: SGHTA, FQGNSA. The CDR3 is CASSLIAGGPDTQYF. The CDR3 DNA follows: TGCGCCAGCAGCCTGATAGCGGGAGGCCCAGATACGCAGTATTTT.

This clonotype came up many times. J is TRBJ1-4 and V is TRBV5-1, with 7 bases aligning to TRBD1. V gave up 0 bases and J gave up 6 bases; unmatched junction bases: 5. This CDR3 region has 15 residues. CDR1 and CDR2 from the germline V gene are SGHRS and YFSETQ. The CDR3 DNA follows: TGCGCCAGCAGCTTGGCAGACAGGGATGATGAAAAACTGTTTTTT. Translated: CASSLADRDDEKLFF.

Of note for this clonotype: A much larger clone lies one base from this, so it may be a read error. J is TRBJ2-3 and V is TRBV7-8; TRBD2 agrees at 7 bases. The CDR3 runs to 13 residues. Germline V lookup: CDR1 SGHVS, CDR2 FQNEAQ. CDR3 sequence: CASVREWKDTPYF. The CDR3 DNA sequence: TGTGCCAGCGTGCGGGAGTGGAAAGATACGCCGTATTTT.

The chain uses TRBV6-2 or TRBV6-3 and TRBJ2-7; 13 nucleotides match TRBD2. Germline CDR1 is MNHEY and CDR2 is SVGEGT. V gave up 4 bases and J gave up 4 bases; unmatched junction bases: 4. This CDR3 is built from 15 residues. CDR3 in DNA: TGTGCCAGCAGTTCCGCGACTAGCGGGAGGTACGAGCAGTACTTC. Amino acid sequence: CASSSATSGRYEQYF.

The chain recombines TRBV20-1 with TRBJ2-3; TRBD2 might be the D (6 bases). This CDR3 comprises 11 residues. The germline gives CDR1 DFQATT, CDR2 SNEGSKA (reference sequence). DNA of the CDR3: TGCAGGGCCGGGAGCGGGGATACGCAGTATTTT. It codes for CRAGSGDTQYF.

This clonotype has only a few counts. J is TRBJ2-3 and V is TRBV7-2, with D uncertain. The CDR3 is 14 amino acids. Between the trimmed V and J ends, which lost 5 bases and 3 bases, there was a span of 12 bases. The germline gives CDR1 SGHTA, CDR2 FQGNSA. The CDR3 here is CASSKGRQTDTQYF. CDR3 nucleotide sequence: TGTGCCAGCAGCAAGGGAAGACAAACAGATACGCAGTATTTT.

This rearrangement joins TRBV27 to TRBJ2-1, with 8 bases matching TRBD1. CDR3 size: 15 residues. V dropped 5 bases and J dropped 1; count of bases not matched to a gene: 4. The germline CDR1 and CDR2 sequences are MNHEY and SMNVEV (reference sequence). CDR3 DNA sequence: TGTGCCAGCAGTAGACAGGGGAAATCCTACAATGAGCAGTTCTTC. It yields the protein CASSRQGKSYNEQFF.

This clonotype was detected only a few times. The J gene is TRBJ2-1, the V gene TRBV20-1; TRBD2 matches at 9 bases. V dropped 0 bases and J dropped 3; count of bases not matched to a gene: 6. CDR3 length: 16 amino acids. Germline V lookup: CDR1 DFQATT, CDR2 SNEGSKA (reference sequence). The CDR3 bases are TGCAGTGCTAGAGATCTTAGCGGGAGCAACTACAATGAGCAGTTCTTC. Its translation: CSARDLSGSNYNEQFF.

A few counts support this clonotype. CDR3 protein: CAWKAGTSGRVPGELFF. Here the CDR3 DNA reads TGTGCCTGGAAGGCCGGGACTAGCGGGAGAGTCCCCGGGGAGCTGTTTTTT. The chain carries TRBV30 and TRBJ2-2, with TRBD2 identical over 14 bases. J lost 6 bases, V lost 4 bases, and 10 bases had no gene match. The length of the CDR3 is 17 residues. Germline CDR1 reads GTSNPN; CDR2 reads SVGIG (reference sequence). The complete variable domain, with remaining parts taken from reference TRBV30 and TRBJ2-2, reads SQTIHQWPATLVQPVGSPLSLECTVEGTSNPNLYWYRQAAGRGLQLLFYSVGIGQISSEVPQNLSASRPQDRQFILSSKKLLLSDSGFYLCAWKAGTSGRVPGELFFGEGSRLTVL.

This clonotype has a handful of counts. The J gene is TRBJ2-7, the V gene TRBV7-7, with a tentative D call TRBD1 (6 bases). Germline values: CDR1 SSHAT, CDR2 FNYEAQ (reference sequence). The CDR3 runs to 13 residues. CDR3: CASAEDRSGEQYF. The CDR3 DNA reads TGTGCTAGCGCTGAGGACAGAAGCGGTGAGCAGTACTTC. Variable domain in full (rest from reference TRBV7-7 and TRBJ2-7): GAGVSQSPRYKVTKRGQDVTLRCDPISSHATLYWYQQALGQGPEFLTYFNYEAQPDKSGLPSDRFSAERPEGSISTLTIQRTEQRDSAMYRCASAEDRSGEQYFGPGTRLTVT.

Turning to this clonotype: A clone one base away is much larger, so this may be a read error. The CDR3 nucleotides read TGCAGTGCTAGAAGGGACAGGTACGAGCAGTACTTC. It yields the protein CSARRDRYEQYF. This sequence joins TRBV20-1 and TRBJ2-7, with TRBD1 matching over 8 bases. Germline V gene lookup returns CDR1 DFQATT and CDR2 SNEGSKA (reference sequence). This CDR3 is built from 12 residues. Germline trimming cut 2 bases from V and 4 bases from J; bases unmatched to any gene: 1.

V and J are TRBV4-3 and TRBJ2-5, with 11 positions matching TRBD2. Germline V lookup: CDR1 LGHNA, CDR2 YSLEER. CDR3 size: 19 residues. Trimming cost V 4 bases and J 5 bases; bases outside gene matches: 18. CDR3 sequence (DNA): TGCGCCAGCAGCCCTCAGGGTCCGGGGCTAGCGGGAGGCCAGGAGACCCAGTACTTC. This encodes CASSPQGPGLAGGQETQYF.

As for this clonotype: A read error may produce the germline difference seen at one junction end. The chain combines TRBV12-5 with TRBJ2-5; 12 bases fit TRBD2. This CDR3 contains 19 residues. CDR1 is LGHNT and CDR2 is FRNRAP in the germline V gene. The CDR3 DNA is TGTGCCAGTGGTTTGGTAACGGCTAGCGGGAGGGCCGGGCAAGAGACCCAGTACTTC. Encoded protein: CASGLVTASGRAGQETQYF.

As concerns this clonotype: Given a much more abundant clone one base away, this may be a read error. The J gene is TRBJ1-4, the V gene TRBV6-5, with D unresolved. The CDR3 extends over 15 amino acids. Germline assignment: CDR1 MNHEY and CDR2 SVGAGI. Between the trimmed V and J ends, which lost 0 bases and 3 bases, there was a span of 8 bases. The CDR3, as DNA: TGTGCCAGCAGTTACTCGCTGACGGCTAATGAAAAACTGTTTTTT. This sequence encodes CASSYSLTANEKLFF.

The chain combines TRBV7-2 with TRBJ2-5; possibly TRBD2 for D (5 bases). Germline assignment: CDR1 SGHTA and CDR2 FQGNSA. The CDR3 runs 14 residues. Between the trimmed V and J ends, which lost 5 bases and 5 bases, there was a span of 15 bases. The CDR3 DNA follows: TGTGCCAGCAGCCTGGGATCCGGGGTCGAGACCCAGTACTTC. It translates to CASSLGSGVETQYF.

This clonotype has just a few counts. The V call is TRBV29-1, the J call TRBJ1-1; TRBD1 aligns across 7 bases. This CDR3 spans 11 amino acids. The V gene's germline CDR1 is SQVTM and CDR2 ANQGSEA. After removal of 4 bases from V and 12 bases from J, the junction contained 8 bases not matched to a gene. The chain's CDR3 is CSVVLTGTTFF. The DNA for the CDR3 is TGCAGCGTTGTCCTGACAGGGACAACTTTCTTT.

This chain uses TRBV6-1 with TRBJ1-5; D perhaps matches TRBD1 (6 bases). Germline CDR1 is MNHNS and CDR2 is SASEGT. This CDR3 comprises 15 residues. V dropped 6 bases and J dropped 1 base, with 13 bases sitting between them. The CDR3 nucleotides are TGTGCCAGCAGCACATACGGGGGCAGCAATCAGCCCCAGCATTTT. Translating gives CASSTYGGSNQPQHF.

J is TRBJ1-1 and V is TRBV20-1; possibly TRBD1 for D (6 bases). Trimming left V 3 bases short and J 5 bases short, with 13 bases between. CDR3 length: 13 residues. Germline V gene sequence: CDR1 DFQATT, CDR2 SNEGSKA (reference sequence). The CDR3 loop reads CSASSGVWTEAFF. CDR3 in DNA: TGCAGTGCTAGTTCAGGGGTGTGGACTGAAGCTTTCTTT.

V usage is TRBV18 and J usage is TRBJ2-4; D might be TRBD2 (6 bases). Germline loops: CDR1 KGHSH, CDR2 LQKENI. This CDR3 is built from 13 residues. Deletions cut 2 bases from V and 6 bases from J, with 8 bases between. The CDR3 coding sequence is TGTGCCAGCTCACCAGTGGGGGGAAACATTCAGTACTTC. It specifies CASSPVGGNIQYF.

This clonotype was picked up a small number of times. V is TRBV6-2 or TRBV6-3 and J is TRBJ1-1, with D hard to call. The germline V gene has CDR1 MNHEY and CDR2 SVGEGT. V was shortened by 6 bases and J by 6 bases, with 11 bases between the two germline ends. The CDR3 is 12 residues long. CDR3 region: CASSTVGAEAFF. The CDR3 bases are TGTGCCAGCAGCACGGTGGGAGCTGAAGCTTTCTTT.

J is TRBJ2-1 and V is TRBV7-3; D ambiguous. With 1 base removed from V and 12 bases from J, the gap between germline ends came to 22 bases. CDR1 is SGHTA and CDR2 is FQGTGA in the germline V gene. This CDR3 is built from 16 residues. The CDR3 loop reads CASSLILAPYNEWQFF. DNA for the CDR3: TGTGCCAGCAGCTTAATCCTGGCTCCTTACAATGAGTGGCAGTTCTTC.

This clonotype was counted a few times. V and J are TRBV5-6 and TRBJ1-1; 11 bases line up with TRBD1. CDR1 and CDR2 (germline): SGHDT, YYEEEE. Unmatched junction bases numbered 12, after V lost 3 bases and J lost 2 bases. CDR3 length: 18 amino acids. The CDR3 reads CASSSPGTGGLSNTEAFF. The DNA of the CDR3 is TGTGCCAGCAGCTCCCCTGGGACAGGGGGTTTAAGTAACACTGAAGCTTTCTTT.

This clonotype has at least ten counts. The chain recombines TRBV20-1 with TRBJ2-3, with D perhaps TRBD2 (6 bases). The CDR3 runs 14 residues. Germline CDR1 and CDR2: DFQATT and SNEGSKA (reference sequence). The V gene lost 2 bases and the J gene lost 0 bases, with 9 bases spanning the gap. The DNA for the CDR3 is TGCAGTGCTAGAAGCGGGTCTAGCACAGATACGCAGTATTTT. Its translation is CSARSGSSTDTQYF.

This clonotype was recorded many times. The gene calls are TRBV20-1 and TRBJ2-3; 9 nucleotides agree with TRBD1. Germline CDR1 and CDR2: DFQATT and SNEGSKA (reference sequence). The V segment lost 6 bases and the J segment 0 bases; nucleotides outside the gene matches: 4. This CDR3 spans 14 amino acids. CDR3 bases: TGCAGTGCCAATGACAGGGGGAGCACAGATACGCAGTATTTT. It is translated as CSANDRGSTDTQYF.